The clone carrying this T cell receptor beta chain was counted only a few times. What it binds is not known. TCRdb used MiXCR to reprocess the RT-PCR reads, holding one entry per CDR3 protein. This sample has 550,000 to 800,000 distinct CDR3 sequences, with about 14% found just once. The sample comes from a study of response to subunit inactivated influenza vaccine. Study-wide results and caveats: Few additional T cells are recruited per seasonal influenza vaccination, authors suggested.

This CDR3 comprises 15 residues. The germline V and J ends were trimmed by 5 bases and 2 bases, with 16 bases remaining between them. Sequenced here: PBMCs from blood, sampled 14 to 15 days before vaccination. The origin of this receptor is a man aged 45-65 years who received an inactivated influenza vaccine. The chain carries TRBV12-3 or TRBV12-4 and TRBJ2-7; possible D gene TRBD1, 7 bases. The CDR3, as DNA: TGTGCCAGCAGTGATTGGGGGGACAGTACCTACGAGCAGTACTTC. It translates to CASSDWGDSTYEQYF.